A single sample gave rise to the 11 T cell receptor beta chains below, sequenced in a study of blood T cell repertoires in COVID-19. Generated by immunoSEQ multiplex PCR, the TCRdb table keeps only in-frame clones and is missing some. The sample has 14,000 or so clones; over 75% are singletons. The source material was peripheral blood. These receptors came from a man in his forties or fifties with active COVID-19.

The J gene is TRBJ2-1, the V gene TRBV11-2; 7 bases are shared with TRBD1. J gave up 2 bases and V 5 bases, and 6 bases lay outside the gene matches. CDR1 and CDR2 from the germline V gene are SGHAT and FQNNGV. The CDR3 has 15 residues. The CDR3 DNA is TGTGCCAGCAGCCGCGGGCAGGGGGCCTACAATGAGCAGTTCTTC. It codes for CASSRGQGAYNEQFF.

This sequence joins TRBV7-8 and TRBJ2-6; TRBD1 aligns across 7 bases. Germline CDR1 and CDR2: SGHVS and FQNEAQ. The V gene end was trimmed by 3 bases and the J gene end by 0 bases; junction bases not matched to a gene: 8. This CDR3 has 18 amino acids. This CDR3 is CASSFRTGLASGANVLTF. CDR3 nucleotide sequence: TGTGCCAGCAGCTTCAGGACAGGTCTCGCCTCTGGGGCCAACGTCCTGACTTTC.

V gene TRBV12-5 combines with J gene TRBJ2-1; possible D gene TRBD1, 6 bases. Looked up from germline, CDR1 is LGHNT and CDR2 is FRNRAP. V shed 5 bases and J shed 4 bases, with 9 bases lying between them. The CDR3 sequence is 13 residues long. The chain's CDR3 is CASGPGQYNEQFF. The CDR3 DNA is TGTGCTAGTGGTCCCGGACAGTACAATGAGCAGTTCTTC.

This rearrangement joins TRBV28 to TRBJ2-6; tentatively, D is TRBD2 (6 bases). The CDR3 spans 15 residues. Germline CDR1 reads MDHEN; CDR2 reads SYDVKM. Trimming took 8 bases from V and 4 from J, leaving 15 bases between them. Written as DNA, the CDR3 is TGTGCCAGCGGGAATGGAGGGCTAGGGGCCAACGTCCTGACTTTC. It codes for CASGNGGLGANVLTF.

The CDR3 bases are TGTGCCAGCAGCCAAGGCCCCGGGGGAGCGGCTGGCTCCTACAATGAGCAGTTCTTC. This translates into CASSQGPGGAAGSYNEQFF. The chain employs TRBV3-1 (or the pseudogene TRBV3-2) and TRBJ2-1; D possibly corresponds to TRBD2 (6 bases). Germline CDR1 is LGHDT and CDR2 is YNNKEL (reference sequence). The CDR3 sequence is 19 residues long. V lost 1 base and J lost 0, with 19 bases in between.

V and J are TRBV11-3 and TRBJ2-1; D is perhaps TRBD2 (6 bases). This CDR3 has 16 residues. Germline CDR1 is SGHNT and CDR2 is YENEEA. Trimming shortened V by 2 bases and J by 3 bases, and 14 bases separated the two germline ends. The DNA of the CDR3 is TGTGCCAGCAGCTTATTTAGAAGCGGGTTCTACAATGAGCAGTTCTTC. It codes for CASSLFRSGFYNEQFF.

This chain uses TRBV28 with TRBJ2-5; D might be TRBD2 (6 bases). V lost 3 bases to trimming and J lost 0 bases, with 8 bases between them. This CDR3 spans 14 amino acids. Germline V CDR1 and CDR2: MDHEN, SYDVKM. The CDR3: CASSFGGNQETQYF. The CDR3 DNA follows: TGTGCCAGCAGTTTTGGAGGGAACCAAGAGACCCAGTACTTC. The entire variable domain, with the rest obtained from reference TRBV28 and TRBJ2-5, is as follows: DVKVTQSSRYLVKRTGEKVFLECVQDMDHENMFWYRQDPGLGLRLIYFSYDVKMKEKGDIPEGYSVSREKKERFSLILESASTNQTSMYLCASSFGGNQETQYFGPGTRLLVL.

The J gene is TRBJ1-1, the V gene TRBV7-9; TRBD1 aligns across 9 bases. V dropped 5 bases and J dropped 2; count of bases not matched to a gene: 9. The CDR3 is made up of 16 amino acids. CDR1 is SEHNR, CDR2 FQNEAQ, per germline (reference sequence). This CDR3 is CASSLGGGQGNTEAFF. The DNA of the CDR3 is TGTGCCAGCAGCCTAGGTGGGGGACAGGGCAACACTGAAGCTTTCTTT.

This clone was detected once. The gene calls are TRBV9 and TRBJ2-1, with D maybe TRBD2 (6 bases). Germline CDR1 is SGDLS and CDR2 is YYNGEE. Trimming took off 4 bases at V and 6 bases at J, with 23 bases between the two ends. The CDR3 totals 17 residues. CDR3 protein: CASSLTHSGWGSNEQFF. The CDR3 region has the DNA TGTGCCAGCAGCCTCACCCATAGCGGTTGGGGGAGCAATGAGCAGTTCTTC.

The rearrangement links TRBV7-9 to TRBJ2-3; perhaps TRBD1 as D (6 bases). Germline CDR1 is SEHNR and CDR2 is FQNEAQ (reference sequence). The V and J ends lost 3 bases and 4 bases respectively, with 14 bases between them. CDR3 length equals 15 residues. CDR3 residues: CASSFRTARADTQYF. The CDR3 DNA follows: TGTGCCAGCAGCTTTCGGACAGCGAGGGCAGATACGCAGTATTTT.

This rearrangement joins TRBV7-8 to TRBJ1-5; D is perhaps TRBD1 (5 bases). The CDR3 covers 13 residues. Germline CDR1 reads SGHVS; CDR2 reads FQNEAQ. The germline V and J ends were trimmed by 6 bases and 7 bases, with 13 bases remaining between them. DNA for the CDR3: TGTGCCAGCAGTTCCCCGGGGGGGCAGCCCCAGCATTTT. Translation: CASSSPGGQPQHF.